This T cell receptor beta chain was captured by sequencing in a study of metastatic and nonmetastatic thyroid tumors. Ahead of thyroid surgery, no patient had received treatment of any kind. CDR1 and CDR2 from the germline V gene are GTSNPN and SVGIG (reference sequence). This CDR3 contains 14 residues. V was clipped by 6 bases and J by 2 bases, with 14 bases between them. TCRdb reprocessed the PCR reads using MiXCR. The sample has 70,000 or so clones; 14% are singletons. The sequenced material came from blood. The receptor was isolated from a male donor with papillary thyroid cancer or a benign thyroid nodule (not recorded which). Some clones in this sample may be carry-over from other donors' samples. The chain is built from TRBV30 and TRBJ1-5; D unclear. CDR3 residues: CACALGVGNQPQHF. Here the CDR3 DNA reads TGTGCCTGTGCCCTCGGTGTCGGCAATCAGCCCCAGCATTTT.